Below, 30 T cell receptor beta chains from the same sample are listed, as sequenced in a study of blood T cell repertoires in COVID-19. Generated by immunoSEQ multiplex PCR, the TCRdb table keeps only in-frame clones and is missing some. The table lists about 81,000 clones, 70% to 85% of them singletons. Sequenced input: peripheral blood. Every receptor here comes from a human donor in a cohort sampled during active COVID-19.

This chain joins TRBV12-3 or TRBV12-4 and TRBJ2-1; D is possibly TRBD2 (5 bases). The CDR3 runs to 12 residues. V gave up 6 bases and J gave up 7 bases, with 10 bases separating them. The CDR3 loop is CASRPDSNEQFF. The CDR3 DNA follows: TGTGCCAGCAGGCCGGACTCTAATGAGCAGTTCTTC.

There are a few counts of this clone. The CDR3 DNA reads TGTGCCAGTAGTATCGGAGATTATAGCAATCAGCCCCAGCATTTT. Protein product: CASSIGDYSNQPQHF. The V call is TRBV19, the J call TRBJ1-5; D uncertain. Germline loops: CDR1 LNHDA, CDR2 SQIVND (reference sequence). This CDR3 region has 15 residues. V was cut by 3 bases and J by 0 bases, with 9 bases left in between. The full variable domain, in which reference TRBV19 and TRBJ1-5 provide the parts outside the CDR3, is DGGITQSPKYLFRKEGQNVTLSCEQNLNHDAMYWYRQDPGQGLRLIYYSQIVNDFQKGDIAEGYSVSREKKESFPLTVTSAQKNPTAFYLCASSIGDYSNQPQHFGDGTRLSIL.

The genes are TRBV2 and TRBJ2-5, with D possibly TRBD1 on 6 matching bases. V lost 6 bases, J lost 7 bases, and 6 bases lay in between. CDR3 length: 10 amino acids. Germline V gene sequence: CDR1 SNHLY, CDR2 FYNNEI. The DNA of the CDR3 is TGTGCCAGCAGCAGGGGGACCCAGTACTTC. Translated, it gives CASSRGTQYF.

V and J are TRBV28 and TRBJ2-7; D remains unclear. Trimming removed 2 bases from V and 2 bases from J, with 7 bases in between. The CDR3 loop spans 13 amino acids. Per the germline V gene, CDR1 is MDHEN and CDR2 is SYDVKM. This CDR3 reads CASSLMSTYEQYF. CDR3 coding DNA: TGTGCCAGCAGTTTAATGAGTACCTACGAGCAGTACTTC.

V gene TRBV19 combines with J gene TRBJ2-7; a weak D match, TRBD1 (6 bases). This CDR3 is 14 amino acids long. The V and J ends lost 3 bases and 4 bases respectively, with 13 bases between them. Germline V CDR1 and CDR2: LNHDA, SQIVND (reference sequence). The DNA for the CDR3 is TGTGCCAGTAGTATGGCGGCCAGGGGTTACGAGCAGTACTTC. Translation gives CASSMAARGYEQYF. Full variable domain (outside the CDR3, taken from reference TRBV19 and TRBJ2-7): DGGITQSPKYLFRKEGQNVTLSCEQNLNHDAMYWYRQDPGQGLRLIYYSQIVNDFQKGDIAEGYSVSREKKESFPLTVTSAQKNPTAFYLCASSMAARGYEQYFGPGTRLTVT.

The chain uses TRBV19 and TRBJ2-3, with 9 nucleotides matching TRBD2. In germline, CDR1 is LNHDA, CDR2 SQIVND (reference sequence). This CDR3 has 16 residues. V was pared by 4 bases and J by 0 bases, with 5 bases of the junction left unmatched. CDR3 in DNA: TGTGCCAGTAGTAGGGGCCTAGCGGGAAGCACAGATACGCAGTATTTT. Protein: CASSRGLAGSTDTQYF.

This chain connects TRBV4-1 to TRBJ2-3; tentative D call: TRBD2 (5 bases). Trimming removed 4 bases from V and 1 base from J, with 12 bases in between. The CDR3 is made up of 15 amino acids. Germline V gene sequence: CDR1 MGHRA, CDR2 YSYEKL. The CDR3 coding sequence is TGCGCCAGCAGCCCCGCCGGGATACGCACAGATACGCAGTATTTT. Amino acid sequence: CASSPAGIRTDTQYF.

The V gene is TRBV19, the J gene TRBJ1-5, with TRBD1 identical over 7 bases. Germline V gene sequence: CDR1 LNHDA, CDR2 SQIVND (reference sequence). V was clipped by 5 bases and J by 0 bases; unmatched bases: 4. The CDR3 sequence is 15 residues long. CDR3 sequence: CASSSRQGSNQPQHF. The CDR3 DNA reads TGTGCCAGTAGTTCTCGACAGGGTAGCAATCAGCCCCAGCATTTT.

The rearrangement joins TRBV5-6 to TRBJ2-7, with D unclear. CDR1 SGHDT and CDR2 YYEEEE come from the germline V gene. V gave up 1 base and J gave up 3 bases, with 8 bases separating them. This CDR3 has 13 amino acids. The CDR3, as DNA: TGTGCCAGCAGCTTGTGGCCCAACTACGAGCAGTACTTC. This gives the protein CASSLWPNYEQYF.

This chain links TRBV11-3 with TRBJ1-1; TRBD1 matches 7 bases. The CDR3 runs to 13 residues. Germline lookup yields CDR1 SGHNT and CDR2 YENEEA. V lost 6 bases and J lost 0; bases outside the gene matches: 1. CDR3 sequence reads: CASSQGVNTEAFF. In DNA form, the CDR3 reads TGTGCCAGCAGTCAGGGGGTGAACACTGAAGCTTTCTTT.

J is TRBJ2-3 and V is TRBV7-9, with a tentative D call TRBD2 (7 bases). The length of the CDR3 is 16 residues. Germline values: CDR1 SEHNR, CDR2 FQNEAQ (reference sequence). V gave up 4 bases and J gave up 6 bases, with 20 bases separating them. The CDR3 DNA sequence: TGTGCCAGCAGCTCCCTATGGGGGGGGCCCTCGGATACGCAGTATTTT. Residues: CASSSLWGGPSDTQYF.

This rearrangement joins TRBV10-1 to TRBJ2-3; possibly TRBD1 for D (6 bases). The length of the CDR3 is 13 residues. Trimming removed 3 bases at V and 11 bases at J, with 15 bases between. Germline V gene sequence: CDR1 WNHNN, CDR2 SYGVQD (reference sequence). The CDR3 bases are TGCGCCAGCAGTGACTCCCTCGACAGGTTGCAGTATTTT. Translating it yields CASSDSLDRLQYF.

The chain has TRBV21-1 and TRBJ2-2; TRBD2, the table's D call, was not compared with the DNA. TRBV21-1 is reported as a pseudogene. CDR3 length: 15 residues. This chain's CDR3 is CASSKVAPRTGELFF. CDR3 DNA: TGTGCCAGCAGCAAAGTGGCCCCGAGGACCGGGGAGCTGTTTTTT.

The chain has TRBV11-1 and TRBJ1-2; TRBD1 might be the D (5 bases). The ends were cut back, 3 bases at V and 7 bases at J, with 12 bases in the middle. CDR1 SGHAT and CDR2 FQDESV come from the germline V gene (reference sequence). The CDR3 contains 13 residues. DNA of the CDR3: TGTGCCAGCAGCTTCGGCAGGGTGTCTGGCTACACCTTC. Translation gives CASSFGRVSGYTF.

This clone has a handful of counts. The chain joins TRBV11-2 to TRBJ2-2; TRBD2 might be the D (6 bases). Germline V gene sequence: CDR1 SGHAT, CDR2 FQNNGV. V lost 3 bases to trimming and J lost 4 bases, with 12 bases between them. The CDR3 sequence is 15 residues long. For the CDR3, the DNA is TGTGCCAGCAGCTTTTTGCTAGCGAGCACCGGGGAGCTGTTTTTT. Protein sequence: CASSFLLASTGELFF.

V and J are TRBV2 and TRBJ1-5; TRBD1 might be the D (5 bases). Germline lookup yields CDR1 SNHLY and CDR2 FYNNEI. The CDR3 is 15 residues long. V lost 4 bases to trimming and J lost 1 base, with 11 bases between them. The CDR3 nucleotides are TGTGCCAGCAGTGGCGGGGCCGGGAGCAATCAGCCCCAGCATTTT. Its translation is CASSGGAGSNQPQHF.

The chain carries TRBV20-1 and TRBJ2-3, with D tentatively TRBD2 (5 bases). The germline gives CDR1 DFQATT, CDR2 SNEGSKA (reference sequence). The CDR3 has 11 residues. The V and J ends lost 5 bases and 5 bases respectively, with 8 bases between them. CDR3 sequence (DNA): TGCAGTGCTTCCAGCGGAGATACGCAGTATTTT. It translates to CSASSGDTQYF.

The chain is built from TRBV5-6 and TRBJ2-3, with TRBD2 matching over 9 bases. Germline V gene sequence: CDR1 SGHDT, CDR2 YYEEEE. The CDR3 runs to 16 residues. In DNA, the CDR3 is TGTCCCCGCCGCAGCGGGCGGGGGGGCTCACGAGATACGCAGTATTTT. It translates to CPRRSGRGGSRDTQYF.

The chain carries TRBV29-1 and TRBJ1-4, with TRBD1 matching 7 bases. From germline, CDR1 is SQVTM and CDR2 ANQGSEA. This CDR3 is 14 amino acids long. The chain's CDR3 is CSRQSGQRNEKLFF. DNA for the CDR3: TGCAGTCGACAGTCGGGACAGCGGAATGAAAAACTGTTTTTT.

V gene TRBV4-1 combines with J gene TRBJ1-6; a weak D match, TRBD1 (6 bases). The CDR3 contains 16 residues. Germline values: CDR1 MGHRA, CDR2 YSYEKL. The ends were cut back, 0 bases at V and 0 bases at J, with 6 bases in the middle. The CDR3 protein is CASSQDRGSYNSPLHF. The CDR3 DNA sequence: TGCGCCAGCAGCCAAGACAGGGGCTCCTATAATTCACCCCTCCACTTT.

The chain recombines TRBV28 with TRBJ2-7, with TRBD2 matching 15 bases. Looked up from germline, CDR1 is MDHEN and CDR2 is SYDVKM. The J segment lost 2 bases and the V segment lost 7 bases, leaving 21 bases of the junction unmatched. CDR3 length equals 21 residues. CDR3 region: CASTGFSPGLAGGLSTYEQYF. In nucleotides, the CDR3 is TGTGCCAGCACGGGGTTCAGCCCGGGACTAGCGGGGGGCCTAAGCACCTACGAGCAGTACTTC.

CDR3 loop: CASTASRDRGIQPQHF. In DNA form, the CDR3 reads TGTGCCAGCACCGCCTCCCGGGACAGGGGGATTCAGCCCCAGCATTTT. The rearrangement uses TRBV2 and TRBJ1-5; 11 bases match TRBD1. Germline CDR1 is SNHLY and CDR2 is FYNNEI. This CDR3 spans 16 amino acids. J was trimmed by 6 bases and V by 7 bases; bases with no gene match: 11.

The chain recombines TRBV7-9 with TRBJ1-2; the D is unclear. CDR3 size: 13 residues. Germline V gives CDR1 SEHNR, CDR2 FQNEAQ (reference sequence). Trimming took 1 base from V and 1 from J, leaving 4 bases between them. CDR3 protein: CASSLVINYGYTF. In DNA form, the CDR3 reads TGTGCCAGCAGCTTAGTAATTAACTATGGCTACACCTTC.

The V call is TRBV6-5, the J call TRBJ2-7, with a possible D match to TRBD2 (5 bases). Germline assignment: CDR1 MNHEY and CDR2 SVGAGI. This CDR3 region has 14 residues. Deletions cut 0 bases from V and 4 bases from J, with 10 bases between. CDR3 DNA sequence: TGTGCCAGCAGTTACTCGTTTGGCGGGTACGAGCAGTACTTC. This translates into CASSYSFGGYEQYF.

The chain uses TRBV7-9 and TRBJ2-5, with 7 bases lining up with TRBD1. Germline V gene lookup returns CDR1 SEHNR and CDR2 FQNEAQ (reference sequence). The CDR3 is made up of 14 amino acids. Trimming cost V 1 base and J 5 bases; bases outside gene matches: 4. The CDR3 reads CASSLEGGAETQYF. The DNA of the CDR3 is TGTGCCAGCAGCTTAGAAGGGGGCGCGGAGACCCAGTACTTC.

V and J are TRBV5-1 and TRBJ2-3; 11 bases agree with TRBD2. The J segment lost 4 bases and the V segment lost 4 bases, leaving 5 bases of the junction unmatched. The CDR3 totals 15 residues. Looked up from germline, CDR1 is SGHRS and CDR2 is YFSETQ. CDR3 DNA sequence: TGCGCCAGCAGCCCGGTAGCGGGGGGGCCAGATACGCAGTATTTT. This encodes CASSPVAGGPDTQYF.

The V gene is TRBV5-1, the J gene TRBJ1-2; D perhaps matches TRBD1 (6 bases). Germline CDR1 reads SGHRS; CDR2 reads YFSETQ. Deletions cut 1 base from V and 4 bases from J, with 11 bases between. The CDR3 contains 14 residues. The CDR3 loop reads CASSLQGPVYGYTF. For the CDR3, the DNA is TGCGCCAGCAGCTTGCAGGGGCCGGTCTATGGCTACACCTTC.

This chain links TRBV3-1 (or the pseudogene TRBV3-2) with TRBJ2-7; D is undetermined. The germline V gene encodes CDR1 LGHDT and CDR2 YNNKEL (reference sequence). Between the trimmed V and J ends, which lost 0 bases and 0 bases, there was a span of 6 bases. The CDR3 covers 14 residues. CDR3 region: CASSQDVPSYEQYF. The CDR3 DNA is TGTGCCAGCAGCCAAGACGTTCCCTCCTACGAGCAGTACTTC.

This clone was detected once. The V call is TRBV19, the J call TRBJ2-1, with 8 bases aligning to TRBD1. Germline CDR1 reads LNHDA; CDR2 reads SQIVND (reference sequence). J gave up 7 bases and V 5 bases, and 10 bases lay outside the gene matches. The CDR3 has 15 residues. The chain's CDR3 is CASSLQGARRNEQFF. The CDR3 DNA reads TGTGCCAGTAGTCTTCAGGGGGCGCGGAGGAATGAGCAGTTCTTC.

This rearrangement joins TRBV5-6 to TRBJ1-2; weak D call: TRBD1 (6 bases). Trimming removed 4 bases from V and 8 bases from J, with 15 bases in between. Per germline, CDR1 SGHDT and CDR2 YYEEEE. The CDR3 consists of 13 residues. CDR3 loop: CASSAAGQGGYTF. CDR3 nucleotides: TGTGCCAGCAGCGCCGCTGGCCAGGGGGGCTACACCTTC.